Shown below are 15 T cell receptor beta chains from a single sample sequenced in a study of blood T cell repertoires in COVID-19. Using immunoSEQ multiplex PCR, the repertoire was profiled, and TCRdb retains in-frame clones only, with some absent. The data hold about 97,000 clones, with about 91% observed a single time. The material sequenced was peripheral blood. These receptors came from a man aged 18 to 29 with acute or convalescent COVID-19.

The V and J genes are TRBV28 and TRBJ1-3, with TRBD1 identical over 7 bases. Germline values: CDR1 MDHEN, CDR2 SYDVKM. This CDR3 contains 14 residues. J gave up 4 bases and V 3 bases, and 3 bases lay outside the gene matches. The CDR3 DNA sequence: TGTGCCAGCAGTTTCCAGGACAGGGGAAACACCATATATTTT. Translation gives CASSFQDRGNTIYF. Supplemented by reference TRBV28 and TRBJ1-3, the full variable domain reads DVKVTQSSRYLVKRTGEKVFLECVQDMDHENMFWYRQDPGLGLRLIYFSYDVKMKEKGDIPEGYSVSREKKERFSLILESASTNQTSMYLCASSFQDRGNTIYFGEGSWLTVV.

This chain connects TRBV5-8 to TRBJ1-2; D uncertain. The CDR3 spans 14 residues. Germline CDR1 SGHTS, CDR2 YDEGEE. V gave up 0 bases and J gave up 0 bases, with 6 bases separating them. This CDR3 is CASSLVTANYGYTF. The CDR3 region has the DNA TGTGCCAGCAGCTTGGTAACAGCTAACTATGGCTACACCTTC. Complete variable domain (other parts from reference TRBV5-8 and TRBJ1-2): EAGVTQSPTHLIKTRGQQATLRCSPISGHTSVYWYQQALGLGLQFLLWYDEGEERNRGNFPPRFSGRQFPNYSSELNVNALELEDSALYLCASSLVTANYGYTFGSGTRLTVV.

In this sample, this clone turned up once. J is TRBJ2-6 and V is TRBV5-1; the D gene is possibly TRBD1 (5 bases). This CDR3 is built from 16 residues. The V and J ends lost 1 base and 1 base respectively, with 9 bases between them. CDR1 and CDR2 (germline): SGHRS, YFSETQ. CDR3 in amino acids: CASSLPGRSGANVLTF. In DNA form, the CDR3 reads TGCGCCAGCAGCTTGCCAGGGCGTTCTGGGGCCAACGTCCTGACTTTC.

The chain couples TRBV9 to TRBJ1-6; D is perhaps TRBD1 (5 bases). The germline gives CDR1 SGDLS, CDR2 YYNGEE. V lost 4 bases to trimming and J lost 2 bases, with 16 bases between them. This CDR3 region has 17 residues. CDR3 sequence (DNA): TGTGCCAGCAGCCCCGACAGTTCCGACCCCTATAATTCACCCCTCCACTTT. Amino acid sequence: CASSPDSSDPYNSPLHF. Using reference TRBV9 and TRBJ1-6 for the parts outside the CDR3, the full variable domain is DSGVTQTPKHLITATGQRVTLRCSPRSGDLSVYWYQQSLDQGLQFLIQYYNGEERAKGNILERFSAQQFPDLHSELNLSSLELGDSALYFCASSPDSSDPYNSPLHFGNGTRLTVT.

V is TRBV10-1 and J is TRBJ2-1; 12 bases are shared with TRBD2. CDR1 is WNHNN and CDR2 is SYGVQD in the germline V gene (reference sequence). The length of the CDR3 is 17 residues. The V gene end was trimmed by 2 bases and the J gene end by 6 bases; junction bases not matched to a gene: 8. In DNA, the CDR3 is TGCGCCAGCAGTGAGCGACTAGCGGGAGCTTACGGCAATGAGCAGTTCTTC. Encoded protein: CASSERLAGAYGNEQFF.

The CDR3 region is CASRDVRGRYTF. The CDR3 region has the DNA TGTGCCAGCAGAGACGTAAGGGGCAGGTACACCTTC. The V gene is TRBV6-5, the J gene TRBJ1-2, with a tentative D call TRBD1 (5 bases). V was cut by 6 bases and J by 11 bases, with 16 bases left in between. Germline-derived CDR1 and CDR2 are MNHEY and SVGAGI. The CDR3 sequence is 12 residues long.

The CDR3 reads CASSTRQGYQPQHF. For the CDR3, the DNA is TGTGCCAGCAGTACTCGACAGGGATATCAGCCCCAGCATTTT. The chain links TRBV2 to TRBJ1-5; 7 bases agree with TRBD1. Per the germline V gene, CDR1 is SNHLY and CDR2 is FYNNEI. The CDR3 consists of 14 residues. V lost 5 bases, J lost 5 bases, and 6 bases stayed unmatched.

J is TRBJ2-3 and V is TRBV30, with D unresolved. The CDR3 is 13 residues long. Germline V gives CDR1 GTSNPN, CDR2 SVGIG (reference sequence). V lost 0 bases, J lost 4 bases, and 8 bases lay in between. Here the CDR3 DNA reads TGTGCCTGGAGTGTCAACCCGGCAGATACGCAGTATTTT. Its translation is CAWSVNPADTQYF. Drawing the rest from reference TRBV30 and TRBJ2-3, the complete variable domain is SQTIHQWPATLVQPVGSPLSLECTVEGTSNPNLYWYRQAAGRGLQLLFYSVGIGQISSEVPQNLSASRPQDRQFILSSKKLLLSDSGFYLCAWSVNPADTQYFGPGTRLTVL.

The chain recombines TRBV2 with TRBJ2-3, with TRBD1 matching 7 bases. CDR3 length: 13 amino acids. The ends lost 4 bases at V and 4 bases at J; junction bases unmatched: 2. CDR1 and CDR2 (germline): SNHLY, FYNNEI. The DNA of the CDR3 is TGTGCCAGCAGTGGGACAGGCCCAGATACGCAGTATTTT. Its translation is CASSGTGPDTQYF.

The chain is built from TRBV11-3 and TRBJ2-5; D may be TRBD1 (6 bases). Germline loops: CDR1 SGHNT, CDR2 YENEEA. Trimming removed 5 bases at V and 1 base at J, with 17 bases between. The CDR3 runs 16 residues. CDR3 in DNA: TGTGCCAGCAGCAATAGAGCACGGGACACCCAAGAGACCCAGTACTTC. This encodes CASSNRARDTQETQYF.

This clone was detected once. The J gene is TRBJ2-3, the V gene TRBV19, with 7 bases identical to TRBD2. Losses at the gene ends were 6 bases for V and 6 bases for J; bases not matched to a gene: 15. The CDR3 totals 16 residues. Germline loops: CDR1 LNHDA, CDR2 SQIVND (reference sequence). The CDR3, as DNA: TGTGCCAGTAGACCCTTGGCGGGGACGCGGGGGGATACGCAGTATTTT. The encoded protein is CASRPLAGTRGDTQYF.

The V gene is TRBV6-5, the J gene TRBJ1-4; the D is unclear. Germline V lookup: CDR1 MNHEY, CDR2 SVGAGI. The CDR3 is 15 amino acids. Trimming cost V 7 bases and J 0 bases, with 12 bases left between them. The CDR3 loop is CASTKVVATNEKLFF. The CDR3 bases are TGTGCCAGCACCAAAGTAGTTGCAACTAATGAAAAACTGTTTTTT.

The chain is built from TRBV6-1 and TRBJ1-1; D call uncertain. Germline V gene data show CDR1 as MNHNS and CDR2 as SASEGT. V lost 3 bases to trimming and J lost 10 bases, with 15 bases between them. This CDR3 comprises 13 residues. The CDR3 nucleotides read TGTGCCAGCAGTGAGTCCCCTTTTTGGAGAGCTTTCTTT. Its translation is CASSESPFWRAFF.

V gene TRBV7-2 combines with J gene TRBJ1-5; D gene ambiguous. The CDR3 has 15 residues. V shed 3 bases and J shed 2 bases, with 11 bases lying between them. The germline gives CDR1 SGHTA, CDR2 FQGNSA. The chain's CDR3 is CASSLAVGGNQPQHF. The DNA of the CDR3 is TGTGCCAGCAGCTTGGCCGTCGGAGGCAATCAGCCCCAGCATTTT. Supplemented by reference TRBV7-2 and TRBJ1-5, the full variable domain reads GAGVSQSPSNKVTEKGKDVELRCDPISGHTALYWYRQSLGQGLEFLIYFQGNSAPDKSGLPSDRFSAERTGGSVSTLTIQRTQQEDSAVYLCASSLAVGGNQPQHFGDGTRLSIL.

V usage is TRBV3-1 (or the pseudogene TRBV3-2) and J usage is TRBJ2-2, with D possibly TRBD2 on 5 matching bases. V was pared by 5 bases and J by 4 bases, with 11 bases between. Germline loops: CDR1 LGHDT, CDR2 YNNKEL (reference sequence). This CDR3 is 14 amino acids long. This chain's CDR3 is CASSSGEGTGELFF. In DNA form, the CDR3 reads TGTGCCAGCAGCTCTGGAGAGGGCACCGGGGAGCTGTTTTTT.